This T cell receptor beta chain originates from a study of shared clonotypes between healthy human individuals (dated by TCRdb to 2020 to 2022). Study-wide context: A couple of women and a few men aged 18 to 49 years were included in the cohort. For each donor, three plates each were used for CD4 naive and CD4 memory, two plates were used for CD8 naive, and one plate was used for CD8 memory. To estimate repertoire size and how much clonotype sharing occurs between individuals, the study deeply sequenced the blood TCR repertoires of 4 to 6 healthy adults. Leukapheresis yielded between about 0.9 and 9 billion PBMCs per donor. To increase sequencing depth and limit assay-specific biases, TCR repertoire library preparation and sequencing were carried out by different laboratories using diverse techniques. Here is what the overall study found, with its caveats: The genetic and exposure-history diversity represented was limited by the small number of donors. Naive subsets generally had larger estimated clonotype richness than memory subsets did. Higher generation probabilities were observed for clonotypes shared by all four sorted-subset donors than for non-shared clonotypes. Even with the large sequencing depth, rarefaction of the sorted-subset datasets indicated that sequencing was incomplete. Only blood was sampled, and tissue TCR repertoires likely differ from those in blood. Based on pairwise subsampling, the degree of clonotype sharing among donors was expected to be affected by sequencing depth. Across a handful of donors, 5% to 6% of naive CD4, approximately 3.6% of naive CD8, approximately 2.5% of memory CD4, and 0.4% of memory CD8 clonotypes were shared.

A remark on this clone: Its antigen has not been determined. No much larger clone exists at a distance of one base, and base qualities are not known.

The donors were healthy, HIV-negative adults who had no recently reported acute infections or vaccinations. Every donor was a Caucasian adult residing in Nashville, Tennessee, USA. Magnetic negative selection was used to enrich CD4+ T cells, after which naive cells were positively selected on CD45RA and the negative fraction became the memory subset. Blood was obtained by leukapheresis, after which PBMCs were separated by Ficoll-Histopaque density gradient centrifugation and cryopreserved in liquid nitrogen vapor phase. Purity and quantity of every magnetically sorted T cell population were checked by analytical flow cytometry. From each sorted fraction, genomic DNA was isolated and quantified by UV absorbance on a Nanodrop 2000c. Using the deep immunoSEQ assay, multiplex PCR amplified TCR CDR3 regions from genomic DNA. Extracted genomic DNA from each cell subset was spread evenly across all wells of several immunoSEQ 96-well plates, with each plate serving as a replicate. Each replicate PCR for sorted subsets received 200 ng genomic DNA, equal to roughly 33,000 T cell genomes. Purified libraries were measured with a Qubit 3.0 fluorometer, size-checked on a Bioanalyzer 2100, and measured again with the KAPA Library Quantification kit. Each immunoSEQ 96-well plate was sequenced on its own single-read 150-cycle Illumina NextSeq 550 flow cell. In the paper's pipeline: The immunoSEQ output contained only junctional sequences without quality scores, so filtering could not match that applied to full-length reads. Sequences were annotated with PyIR, a Python wrapper for IgBLAST v1.9, using IMGT germline references to assign V/J genes and CDR3. Any read was removed if the V/J assignment was weak (E-value above 1e-6), the CDR3 was missing, or the read contained stop codons, out-of-frame junctions, or ambiguous translated residues. V3J clonotypes were defined as sequences sharing an identical inferred V gene, J gene, and CDR3 amino acid sequence. The percentage overlap between two repertoires was calculated by dividing the number of shared unique clonotypes by the size of the smaller repertoire. Repertoire richness was assessed with RTK rarefaction, the Chao1 estimator, and Recon v2.1 estimates of unobserved clonotypes. Generation probabilities were computed with OLGA for all TCRbeta clonotypes obtained by the gDNA method from a few donors. Here the immuneACCESS table is served through TCRdb, limited to in-frame sequences with V and J called. Missing clones are a known gap in these copies; in checked studies unresolved V genes cover under half, and the rest lacks a known reason. D and trimming were read from the DNA, whereas the V and J calls and clone size are those reported in that table. The sample profile shows some 2,100,000 clones; approximately 94% of them were found once. The ten top clones hold roughly 0.13% of the sample.

The germline V gene gives CDR1 as ENHRY and CDR2 as SYGVKD. V is clipped by 3 bases and J by 8 bases, and the sequence between their germline boundaries is 11 bases long. Reading from cysteine to phenylalanine, the CDR3 counts 13 amino acids. CDR3 DNA is the only sequence kept; it has 39 bases, read in frame from the first base. The chain is encoded by TRBV10-3 joined to TRBJ2-1, with the identity of the D gene unclear. Material for sequencing was naive CD4+ T cells sorted from blood. The sample's cell subset or site label, in plain terms: CD45RA+ positively selected. This TCR derives from a man aged 18 to 29 in good health. The bases read TGTGCCATCAGTGAACGACTGACGGATGAGCAGTTCTTC. The encoded protein is CAISERLTDEQFF.